Each of the 3 T cell receptor beta chains below was sequenced from the same sample in a study of T cells in Graves' hyperthyroidism and ophthalmopathy (dated by TCRdb to about 2019). The library was generated by multiplex PCR. Sequencing relied on an Illumina HiSeq 2000. The TCR beta CDR3 regions were amplified from the RNA transcripts. For the first round of RT-PCR on the TCR CDR3, the HTBI primer set was used together with the Qiagen OneStep RT-PCR kit. TCRdb trimmed public reads at Q25 via fastp, called clones via MiXCR and kept in-frame beta chains. Identical CDR3 protein sequences are pooled into one entry, listed with their most common genes and DNA. Here the sample has hundreds of thousands of distinct CDR3 sequences; roughly 25% occur a single time. The ten biggest clones cover around 10% of the sample. The sample taken for sequencing was blood. The receptors were gathered from a woman aged 25 to 39 with Graves' ophthalmopathy.

The sample holds many counts of this clonotype. The chain carries TRBV2 and TRBJ1-5; 9 bases agree with TRBD1. Germline V gene lookup returns CDR1 SNHLY and CDR2 FYNNEI. There are 16 residues in the CDR3. The trim removed 5 bases at V and 0 bases at J, leaving 5 bases unmatched. The CDR3 sequence is CASSYWGQGSNQPQHF. DNA for the CDR3: TGTGCCAGCAGTTACTGGGGACAGGGTAGCAATCAGCCCCAGCATTTT.

This clonotype was picked up many times. J is TRBJ2-7 and V is TRBV20-1; weak D call: TRBD2 (6 bases). The CDR3 loop spans 17 amino acids. V dropped 0 bases and J dropped 2 bases, with 20 bases sitting between them. From germline, CDR1 is DFQATT and CDR2 SNEGSKA (reference sequence). In DNA, the CDR3 is TGCAGTGCTAGAGATCGGAGGGAGGAGACAGTTACCTACGAGCAGTACTTC. Translating it yields CSARDRREETVTYEQYF.

In its sample, this clonotype was seen many times. The V gene is TRBV10-3, the J gene TRBJ1-2; TRBD1 is a possible D gene (6 bases). The V gene lost 4 bases and the J gene lost 3 bases, with 18 bases spanning the gap. Germline lookup yields CDR1 ENHRY and CDR2 SYGVKD. This CDR3 contains 16 residues. In DNA, the CDR3 is TGTGCCATCAGTGGAGGGGGTCCTAAGGGTGACTATGGCTACACCTTC. Residues: CAISGGGPKGDYGYTF.